These 23 T cell receptor beta chains were sequenced from one sample in a study of blood T cell repertoires in COVID-19. TCRdb's table, derived via immunoSEQ multiplex PCR, lists solely in-frame clones and lacks some. The table includes around 130,000 clones, 84% detected once. The specimen was peripheral blood. The receptor source for this set is a woman in her fifties or sixties with acute or convalescent COVID-19.

J is TRBJ2-5 and V is TRBV5-1; D is possibly TRBD1 (6 bases). Trimming cost V 7 bases and J 2 bases, with 15 bases left between them. The CDR3 has 14 residues. Germline lookup yields CDR1 SGHRS and CDR2 YFSETQ. The CDR3: CASQLVTGQETQYF. CDR3 nucleotides: TGCGCCAGCCAACTCGTGACAGGTCAAGAGACCCAGTACTTC.

The genes are TRBV30 and TRBJ1-4; TRBD1 is a possible D gene (6 bases). The CDR3 has 12 residues. Trimming cost V 4 bases and J 10 bases, with 13 bases left between them. Germline CDR1 GTSNPN, CDR2 SVGIG (reference sequence). Written as DNA, the CDR3 is TGTGCCTGGATGAGGGACAAGGCAAAACTGTTTTTT. Translating it yields CAWMRDKAKLFF.

The chain couples TRBV25-1 to TRBJ1-1; 9 bases are shared with TRBD1. Germline trimming cut 10 bases from V and 11 bases from J; bases unmatched to any gene: 8. The CDR3 has 11 residues. Germline lookup yields CDR1 MGHDK and CDR2 SYGVNS. In DNA form, the CDR3 reads TGTGCCACCACAGGGGGCTCTAGTGCTTTCTTT. Encoded protein: CATTGGSSAFF.

The chain combines TRBV18 with TRBJ1-4, with D maybe TRBD1 (5 bases). The length of the CDR3 is 14 residues. CDR1 and CDR2 (germline): KGHSH, LQKENI. Trimming took off 3 bases at V and 7 bases at J, with 12 bases between the two ends. CDR3 in amino acids: CASSPRQYTEKLFF. In DNA, the CDR3 is TGTGCCAGCTCACCCCGACAGTATACTGAAAAACTGTTTTTT.

The chain couples TRBV24-1 to TRBJ2-2, with a weak D call TRBD1 (5 bases). This CDR3 region has 13 residues. Per the germline V gene, CDR1 is KGHDR and CDR2 is SFDVKD. V lost 8 bases and J 0 bases, leaving 6 bases between the germline ends. The CDR3 coding sequence is TGTGCCACCATGACAGCGAACACCGGGGAGCTGTTTTTT. Amino acid sequence: CATMTANTGELFF.

V gene TRBV4-1 combines with J gene TRBJ2-2; possibly TRBD2 for D (6 bases). CDR1 is MGHRA, CDR2 YSYEKL, per germline. This CDR3 is built from 17 residues. V was shortened by 4 bases and J by 3 bases, with 18 bases between the two germline ends. In DNA, the CDR3 is TGCGCCAGCAGCCCAACGGGACTCCCCTGGGACACCGGGGAGCTGTTTTTT. Its translation: CASSPTGLPWDTGELFF.

The chain recombines TRBV19 with TRBJ1-4; TRBD1 aligns across 10 bases. This CDR3 comprises 14 residues. Losses at the gene ends were 8 bases for V and 7 bases for J; bases not matched to a gene: 7. Germline lookup yields CDR1 LNHDA and CDR2 SQIVND (reference sequence). CDR3 coding DNA: TGTGCCAGTTCTAGACAGGGGGCGATTGAAAAACTGTTTTTT. It encodes CASSRQGAIEKLFF.

The chain links TRBV29-1 to TRBJ1-1; TRBD1 aligns across 10 bases. Germline CDR1 SQVTM, CDR2 ANQGSEA. V lost 6 bases, J lost 0 bases, and 10 bases stayed unmatched. The CDR3 runs 16 residues. The CDR3 loop is CSVGQGSPLMNTEAFF. For the CDR3, the DNA is TGCAGCGTGGGACAGGGGAGTCCCCTTATGAACACTGAAGCTTTCTTT.

This chain connects TRBV12-3 or TRBV12-4 to TRBJ1-2; 7 nucleotides line up with TRBD1. This CDR3 comprises 13 residues. V dropped 4 bases and J dropped 3; count of bases not matched to a gene: 2. Here the CDR3 DNA reads TGTGCCAGCAGTTGGGACAGAGACTATGGCTACACCTTC. Translated: CASSWDRDYGYTF.

V gene TRBV2 combines with J gene TRBJ1-6, with a weak D call TRBD1 (6 bases). Germline lookup yields CDR1 SNHLY and CDR2 FYNNEI. V lost 8 bases and J lost 0, with 11 bases in between. The CDR3 covers 15 residues. In DNA form, the CDR3 reads TGTGCCAGCCATACAGGGAGCTCCTATAATTCACCCCTCCACTTT. Protein sequence: CASHTGSSYNSPLHF.

The V gene is TRBV6-1, the J gene TRBJ1-5; D is unclear. Looked up from germline, CDR1 is MNHNS and CDR2 is SASEGT. The length of the CDR3 is 14 residues. The ends were cut back, 3 bases at V and 0 bases at J, with 6 bases in the middle. Here the CDR3 reads CASSDRYSNQPQHF. The CDR3 region has the DNA TGTGCCAGCAGTGACAGATATAGCAATCAGCCCCAGCATTTT.

This rearrangement joins TRBV7-9 to TRBJ2-5, with D possibly TRBD1 on 5 matching bases. Germline CDR1 reads SEHNR; CDR2 reads FQNEAQ (reference sequence). The CDR3 has 13 residues. Between the trimmed V and J ends, which lost 5 bases and 5 bases, there was a span of 12 bases. The CDR3, as DNA: TGTGCCAGCAGCCCCAGGGTTGGCGAGACCCAGTACTTC. Translating it yields CASSPRVGETQYF.

V is TRBV19 and J is TRBJ1-2; D is ambiguous. This CDR3 contains 13 residues. The germline V and J ends were trimmed by 1 base and 8 bases, with 11 bases remaining between them. The germline CDR1 and CDR2 sequences are LNHDA and SQIVND (reference sequence). The CDR3: CASSIGPTRGYTF. In DNA form, the CDR3 reads TGTGCCAGTAGTATAGGCCCTACTCGGGGCTACACCTTC. The full variable domain, in which reference TRBV19 and TRBJ1-2 provide the parts outside the CDR3, is DGGITQSPKYLFRKEGQNVTLSCEQNLNHDAMYWYRQDPGQGLRLIYYSQIVNDFQKGDIAEGYSVSREKKESFPLTVTSAQKNPTAFYLCASSIGPTRGYTFGSGTRLTVV.

V and J are TRBV4-2 and TRBJ1-2; TRBD1 matches 7 bases. CDR1 is LGHNA and CDR2 is YNFKEQ in the germline V gene. V was pared by 5 bases and J by 7 bases, with 16 bases of the junction left unmatched. The length of the CDR3 is 16 residues. CDR3 protein: CASSKASRQGNRGYTF. The DNA for the CDR3 is TGTGCCAGCAGCAAGGCTTCGAGACAGGGAAATCGTGGCTACACCTTC.

The table lists this clone with a few counts. The chain is built from TRBV12-3 or TRBV12-4 and TRBJ1-1; 11 bases are a match to TRBD1. J was trimmed by 12 bases and V by 6 bases; bases with no gene match: 6. There are 12 residues in the CDR3. The CDR3 DNA reads as TGTGCCAGCAGACCGGGACAGGGGGTTACTTTCTTT. Its translation is CASRPGQGVTFF.

The chain combines TRBV13 with TRBJ1-2; D possibly corresponds to TRBD1 (5 bases). CDR1 PRHDT and CDR2 FYEKMQ come from the germline V gene (reference sequence). Between the trimmed V and J ends, which lost 1 base and 4 bases, there was a span of 16 bases. The CDR3 totals 16 residues. CDR3 coding DNA: TGTGCCAGCAGCTTAGAGGACACTCAAGGGATCTATGGCTACACCTTC. This translates into CASSLEDTQGIYGYTF.

The rearrangement uses TRBV4-2 and TRBJ1-1, with TRBD1 matching over 10 bases. CDR1 is LGHNA and CDR2 is YNFKEQ in the germline V gene. This CDR3 contains 15 residues. V lost 1 base, J lost 4 bases, and 3 bases stayed unmatched. The CDR3 loop is CASSQGQGAITEAFF. The CDR3 DNA reads TGTGCCAGCAGCCAAGGACAGGGGGCGATCACTGAAGCTTTCTTT.

This clone was seen only once. CDR3 DNA: TGTGCTAGTGTCCTCCAGGGTTTCACTGAAGCTTTCTTT. It is translated as CASVLQGFTEAFF. This rearrangement joins TRBV12-5 to TRBJ1-1; possible D gene TRBD1, 5 bases. Germline V lookup: CDR1 LGHNT, CDR2 FRNRAP. The CDR3 sequence is 13 residues long. V was clipped by 7 bases and J by 4 bases, with 13 bases between them.

The gene calls are TRBV5-4 and TRBJ2-7; D is perhaps TRBD1 (6 bases). There are 15 residues in the CDR3. Germline V gives CDR1 SGHNT, CDR2 YYREEE (reference sequence). The V and J ends lost 1 base and 3 bases respectively, with 14 bases between them. The CDR3 region is CASSLPGTSVYEQYF. The CDR3 coding sequence is TGTGCCAGCAGCTTGCCAGGGACAAGCGTCTACGAGCAGTACTTC.

This clone was recorded a few times. CDR3 protein: CATSATGMGSPLHF. The DNA for the CDR3 is TGTGCCACCAGTGCGACAGGGATGGGTTCACCCCTCCACTTT. The V call is TRBV24-1, the J call TRBJ1-6, with TRBD1 matching over 7 bases. The CDR3 sequence is 14 residues long. CDR1 is KGHDR and CDR2 is SFDVKD in the germline V gene. V lost 5 bases, J lost 9 bases, and 6 bases stayed unmatched.

The DNA of the CDR3 is TGTGCCAGCAGCCCCTCGACTTTTGGTGGCTACACCTTC. This codes for CASSPSTFGGYTF. The chain has TRBV9 and TRBJ1-2; D ambiguous. The CDR3 is 13 amino acids. The germline gives CDR1 SGDLS, CDR2 YYNGEE. Deletions cut 4 bases from V and 7 bases from J, with 14 bases between.

The chain uses TRBV5-1 and TRBJ1-5; no clear D gene. The CDR3 is made up of 17 amino acids. With 0 bases removed from V and 5 bases from J, the gap between germline ends came to 18 bases. CDR1 and CDR2 from the germline V gene are SGHRS and YFSETQ. The CDR3 region is CASSLVPSEVRDQPQHF. The CDR3 DNA sequence: TGCGCCAGCAGCTTGGTTCCCTCTGAGGTCCGGGATCAGCCCCAGCATTTT.

The CDR3 DNA reads as TGCGCCAGCAGCTTGGTACAGGGGGCCGACACCGGGGAGCTGTTTTTT. It is translated as CASSLVQGADTGELFF. The chain uses TRBV5-1 and TRBJ2-2; 9 positions match TRBD1. Germline assignment: CDR1 SGHRS and CDR2 YFSETQ. This CDR3 comprises 16 residues. V trimming: 0 bases; J trimming: 3 bases; junction bases outside the gene matches: 3.